This record looks at one T cell receptor (beta chain) sequence and its context. Its antigen is not known. The ends were cut back, 3 bases at V and 4 bases at J, with 12 bases in the middle. The CDR3 has 14 residues. In germline, CDR1 is KGHSH, CDR2 LQKENI. The sample is drawn from a study of T cell responses to AZD1222 COVID-19 vaccine. Study-wide results and caveats: In all cases, repertoires were sampled only after the peak T cell response. Donors were largely white British and mainly female; clonal diversity was possibly underestimated. Baseline seropositivity occurred in only six AZD1222 recipients. Nearly half of the spike-specific TCRs reportedly recognize variant regions that carry no mutations.

The table came from immunoSEQ multiplex PCR; TCRdb's copy has only in-frame clones and leaves some out. The sample contains roughly 80,000 clones, around nine tenths of which appear only once. Sample: peripheral blood, taken on day 0 of MenACWY control vaccination. The chain couples TRBV18 to TRBJ2-5; D is unresolved. The sequence derives from an adult in good health. This chain's CDR3 is CASSPTVGGETQYF. The CDR3 nucleotides read TGTGCCAGCTCACCGACCGTCGGCGGAGAGACCCAGTACTTC. The entire variable domain, with the rest obtained from reference TRBV18 and TRBJ2-5, is as follows: NAGVMQNPRHLVRRRGQEARLRCSPMKGHSHVYWYRQLPEEGLKFMVYLQKENIIDESGMPKERFSAEFPKEGPSILRIQQVVRGDSAAYFCASSPTVGGETQYFGPGTRLLVL.